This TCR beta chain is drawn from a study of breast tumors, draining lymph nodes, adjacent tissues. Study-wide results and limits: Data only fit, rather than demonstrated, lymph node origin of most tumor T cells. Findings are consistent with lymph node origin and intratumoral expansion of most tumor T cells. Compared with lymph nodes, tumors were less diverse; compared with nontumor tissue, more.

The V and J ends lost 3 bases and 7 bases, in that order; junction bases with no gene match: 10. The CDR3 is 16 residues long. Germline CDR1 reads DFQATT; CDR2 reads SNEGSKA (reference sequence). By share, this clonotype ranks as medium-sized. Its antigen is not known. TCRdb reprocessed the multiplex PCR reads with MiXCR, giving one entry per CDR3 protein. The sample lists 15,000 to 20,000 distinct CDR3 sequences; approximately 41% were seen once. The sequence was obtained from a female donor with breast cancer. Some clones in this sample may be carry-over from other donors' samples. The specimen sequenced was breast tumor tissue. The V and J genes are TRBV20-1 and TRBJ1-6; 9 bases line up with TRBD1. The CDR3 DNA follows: TGCAGTGCTAGCTCTATTAGGACAGGGGCAAATTCACCCCTCCACTTT. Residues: CSASSIRTGANSPLHF.